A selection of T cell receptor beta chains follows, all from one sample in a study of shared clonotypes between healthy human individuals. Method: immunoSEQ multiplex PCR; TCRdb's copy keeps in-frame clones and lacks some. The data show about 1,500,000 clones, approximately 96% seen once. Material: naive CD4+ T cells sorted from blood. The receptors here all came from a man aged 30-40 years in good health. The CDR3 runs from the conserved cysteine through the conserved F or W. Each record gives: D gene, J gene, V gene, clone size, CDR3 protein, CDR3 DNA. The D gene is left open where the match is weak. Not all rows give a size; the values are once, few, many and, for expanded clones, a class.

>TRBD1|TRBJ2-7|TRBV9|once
CASSSHRDRGREQYF
TGTGCCAGCAGCTCACACCGGGACAGGGGTCGGGAGCAGTACTTC
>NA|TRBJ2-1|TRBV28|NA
CASSRDTNYEQFF
TGTGCCAGCAGCCGGGACACTAACTATGAGCAGTTCTTC
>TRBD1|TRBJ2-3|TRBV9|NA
CASSIMRGQASTDTQYF
TGTGCCAGCAGCATTATGAGGGGACAGGCGAGCACAGATACGCAGTATTTT
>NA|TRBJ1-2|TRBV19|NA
CASHTQKDYGYTF
TGTGCCAGTCACACCCAAAAAGACTATGGCTACACCTTC
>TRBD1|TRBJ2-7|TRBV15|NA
CATSRFGDSNSYEQYF
TGTGCCACCAGCAGGTTCGGGGACAGCAACTCCTACGAGCAGTACTTC
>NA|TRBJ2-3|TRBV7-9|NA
CASSLRRQNTDTQYF
TGTGCCAGCAGCTTAAGGCGGCAGAACACAGATACGCAGTATTTT
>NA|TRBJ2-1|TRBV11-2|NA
CASSSSTSGRWNEQFF
TGTGCCAGCAGCTCATCTACCTCAGGGAGATGGAACGAGCAGTTCTTC
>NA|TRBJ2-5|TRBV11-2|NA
CASSWGLRVVQETQYF
TGTGCCAGCAGCTGGGGCCTAAGAGTAGTTCAAGAGACCCAGTACTTC
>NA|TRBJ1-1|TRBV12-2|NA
CASRSIRGRYSYLGAFF
TGTGCAAGTCGCTCTATCCGGGGTAGGTATAGCTACCTAGGGGCTTTCTTT
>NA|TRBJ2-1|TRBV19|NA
CASRDSAYNEQFF
TGTGCCAGCCGGGACTCCGCCTACAATGAGCAGTTCTTC
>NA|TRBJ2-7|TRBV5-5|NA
CASSVYRELYEQYF
TGTGCCAGCAGCGTCTACAGGGAGCTCTACGAGCAGTACTTC
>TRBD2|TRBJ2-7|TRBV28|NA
CASSSTGGPSYEQYF
TGTGCCAGCAGTTCAACGGGAGGGCCAAGCTACGAGCAGTACTTC
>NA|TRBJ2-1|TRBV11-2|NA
CASSSIVGRANNEQFF
TGTGCCAGCAGCTCGATAGTCGGTCGGGCAAACAATGAGCAGTTCTTC
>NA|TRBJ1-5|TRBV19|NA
CASSRGGSGSNQPQHF
TGTGCCAGTAGTCGAGGTGGGTCCGGTAGCAATCAGCCCCAGCATTTT
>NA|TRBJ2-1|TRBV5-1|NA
CASSPAVNNEQFF
TGCGCCAGCAGCCCGGCGGTCAACAATGAGCAGTTCTTC
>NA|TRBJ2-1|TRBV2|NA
CASSGGAQGQQFF
TGTGCCAGCAGTGGGGGGGCACAGGGGCAGCAGTTCTTC
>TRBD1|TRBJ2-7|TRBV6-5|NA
CASSPTGGPYEQYF
TGTGCCAGCAGTCCGACAGGGGGCCCCTACGAGCAGTACTTC
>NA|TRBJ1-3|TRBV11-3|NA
CASSPAGGDTIYF
TGTGCCAGCAGCCCCGCTGGAGGAGACACCATATATTTT
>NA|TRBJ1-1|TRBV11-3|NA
CASSFSGENTEAFF
TGTGCCAGCAGCTTCTCCGGAGAGAACACTGAAGCTTTCTTT
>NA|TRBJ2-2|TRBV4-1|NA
CASGTPDRGGTGELFF
TGCGCCAGCGGGACCCCCGACAGAGGAGGGACCGGGGAGCTGTTTTTT
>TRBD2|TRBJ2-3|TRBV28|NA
CASRSTSGTDTQYF
TGTGCCAGCAGGAGTACTAGCGGCACAGATACGCAGTATTTT
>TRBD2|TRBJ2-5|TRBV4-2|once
CASSLGLAGSQETQYF
TGTGCCAGCAGCCTAGGACTAGCGGGAAGCCAAGAGACCCAGTACTTC
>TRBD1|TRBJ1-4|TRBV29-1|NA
CSGTWTGGPTNEKLFF
TGCAGCGGAACATGGACAGGGGGCCCAACTAATGAAAAACTGTTTTTT
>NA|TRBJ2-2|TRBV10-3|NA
CAIRNGTTVNTGELFF
TGTGCCATCAGGAACGGAACGACAGTGAACACCGGGGAGCTGTTTTTT
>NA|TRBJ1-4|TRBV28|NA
CASSSQDAPGHTGKLFF
TGTGCCAGCAGTTCCCAGGACGCACCAGGCCACACGGGAAAACTGTTTTTT
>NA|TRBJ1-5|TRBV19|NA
CASSRGVGSNQPQHF
TGTGCCAGTAGTCGAGGGGTCGGAAGCAATCAGCCCCAGCATTTT
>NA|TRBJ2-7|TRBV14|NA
CASSPSRSYEQYF
TGTGCCAGCAGCCCCTCAAGATCCTACGAGCAGTACTTC
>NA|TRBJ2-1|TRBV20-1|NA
CSPRSYNEQFF
TGCAGTCCCAGGAGTTACAATGAGCAGTTCTTC
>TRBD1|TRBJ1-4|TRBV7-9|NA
CASSFTGTGVTTNEKLFF
TGTGCCAGCAGCTTTACCGGGACAGGGGTTACAACTAATGAAAAACTGTTTTTT
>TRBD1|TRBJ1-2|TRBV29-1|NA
CSGGSNNYGYTF
TGCTCAGGGGGCTCAAATAACTATGGCTACACCTTC
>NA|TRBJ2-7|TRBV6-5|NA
CASSPRWGIYEQYF
TGTGCCAGCAGTCCCCGATGGGGAATATACGAGCAGTACTTC
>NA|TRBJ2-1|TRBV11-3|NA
CASSSSGSYNEQFF
TGTGCCAGCAGCTCAAGCGGCTCCTACAATGAGCAGTTCTTC
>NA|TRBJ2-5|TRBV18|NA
CASSPQDETQYF
TGTGCCAGCTCACCACAGGATGAGACCCAGTACTTC
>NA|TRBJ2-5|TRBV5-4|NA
CASSLARGGRQETQYF
TGTGCCAGCAGCTTGGCAAGGGGGGGACGCCAAGAGACCCAGTACTTC
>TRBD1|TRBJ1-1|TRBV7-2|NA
CASSRDRDDTEAFF
TGTGCCAGCAGCCGGGACAGGGACGACACTGAAGCTTTCTTT
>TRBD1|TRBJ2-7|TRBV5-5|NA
CASRQGPITYEQYF
TGTGCCAGCAGACAGGGGCCCATTACCTACGAGCAGTACTTC
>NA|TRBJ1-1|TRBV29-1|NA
CSGRDGGSEAFF
TGCAGCGGGAGAGACGGGGGCTCTGAAGCTTTCTTT
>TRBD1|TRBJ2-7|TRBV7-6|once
CASSRGTGSVYEQYF
TGTGCCAGCAGCCGAGGGACAGGGAGCGTCTACGAGCAGTACTTC
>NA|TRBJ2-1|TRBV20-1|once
CSARTGPKQFF
TGCAGTGCTAGGACGGGACCCAAGCAGTTCTTC
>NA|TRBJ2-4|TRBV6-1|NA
CASSEDRTGLVTIQYF
TGTGCCAGCAGTGAAGACCGAACGGGACTCGTAACCATTCAGTACTTC
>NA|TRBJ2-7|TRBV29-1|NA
CSVAVGDGEQYF
TGCAGCGTTGCGGTGGGGGACGGGGAGCAGTACTTC
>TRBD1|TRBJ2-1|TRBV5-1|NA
CASMRQGGNEQFF
TGCGCCAGCATGAGACAGGGGGGAAATGAGCAGTTCTTC
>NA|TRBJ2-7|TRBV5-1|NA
CASSIDWPTYEQYF
TGCGCCAGCAGCATTGACTGGCCTACCTACGAGCAGTACTTC
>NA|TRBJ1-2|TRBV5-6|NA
CASSLRPTMMGLYGYTF
TGTGCCAGCAGCTTGCGCCCGACGATGATGGGGTTATATGGCTACACCTTC
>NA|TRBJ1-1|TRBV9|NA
CASSVAGRLNTEAFF
TGTGCCAGCAGCGTAGCGGGCAGGCTGAACACTGAAGCTTTCTTT
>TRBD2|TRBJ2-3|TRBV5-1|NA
CASSKGTSGRTQTDTQYF
TGCGCCAGCAGCAAAGGGACTAGCGGGAGAACGCAGACAGATACGCAGTATTTT
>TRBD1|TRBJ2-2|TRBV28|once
CAGQGGVGELFF
TGTGCCGGACAGGGGGGCGTCGGGGAGCTGTTTTTT
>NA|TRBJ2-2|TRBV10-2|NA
CASSDIWGTRNTGELFF
TGCGCCAGCAGTGATATTTGGGGGACAAGGAACACCGGGGAGCTGTTTTTT
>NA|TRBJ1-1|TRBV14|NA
CASSQAGGTEAFF
TGTGCCAGCAGCCAAGCGGGGGGCACTGAAGCTTTCTTT
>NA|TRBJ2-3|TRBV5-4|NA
CASSRSGRDTQYF
TGTGCCAGCAGCCGATCCGGTCGGGATACGCAGTATTTT
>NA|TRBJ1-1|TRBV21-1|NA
CARVGEAFF
TGTGCACGGGTAGGGGAAGCTTTCTTT